This T cell receptor (beta chain) was retrieved from a study of blood T cell repertoires in COVID-19. Study-wide context: PBMCs, B-cell-depleted T cells, or T cells provided the cDNA or gDNA that made up the material.

Generated by immunoSEQ multiplex PCR, the TCRdb table keeps only in-frame clones and is missing some. Seen here are 200,000 to 250,000 clones, 85% to 90% observed once, and the top ten hold less than 2%. CDR3 length: 15 amino acids. Germline V lookup: CDR1 SGHTA, CDR2 FQGTGA. V gave up 5 bases and J gave up 0 bases, with 10 bases separating them. Enrollees, about 18 to 100 years old, lived in about two dozen US areas. Participants' reported clinical history set cohort assignment. Symptom resolution, clearance, or two negative PCRs marked donors in Cohort 3 as recovered. The receptor comes from a man aged 40-55 years who had recovered from COVID-19. This chain connects TRBV7-3 to TRBJ2-2, with unresolved D. Sequencing used PBMCs or T cells enriched from blood (not recorded which). The CDR3 DNA reads TGTGCCAGCAGCCCACAAGAGGCGAACACCGGGGAGCTGTTTTTT. Its translation: CASSPQEANTGELFF.